This T cell receptor beta chain was observed in a study of CD8 T cells in Susac syndrome (dated by TCRdb to about 2019). Study-wide context: The study used repertoire sequencing to test whether antigen drove CD8+ T cell activation and differentiation in Susac syndrome.

CDR1 LNHDA and CDR2 SQIVND are derived from the germline V gene (reference sequence). The CDR3 goes from the cysteine to the phenylalanine over 14 residues. Left in the record is the CDR3 DNA by itself, 42 bases read in frame from the first base. Relative to germline, V is 5 bases shorter and J is 0 bases shorter, with 10 bases between their ends. Peripheral blood CD8+ and CD4+ T cells from healthy donors, Susac syndrome patients and multiple sclerosis patients were profiled using high-throughput TCR beta sequencing. The multiple sclerosis controls were treatment-naive patients whose relapsing-remitting disease, either stable or active, fulfilled the revised McDonald criteria. Bulk CD8+ and CD4+ T cells were purified magnetically by negative isolation, whereas CD8+ TEMRA cells were enriched by FACS. Blood was drawn into EDTA tubes, processed within 24 hours, and PBMCs were isolated by density gradient centrifugation. PBMCs intended for TCR sequencing were cryopreserved in liquid nitrogen and thawed later in a water bath at 37 degrees C. A purity of at least 90% was achieved for sorted or isolated CD4+, CD8+ and CD8+ TEMRA cells.

Points the paper makes about the study in general: The TCR sequencing and HLA analysis was acknowledged to have included a relatively small number of individuals.

With respect to this clonotype: Its antigen remains unidentified. Per-base qualities were not stored, and no clone one base away is much larger.

RNA was extracted with the RNeasy kit and 0.5 to 1 ug was reverse transcribed using random hexamers. TCR beta CDR3 regions were amplified with the immunoSEQ multiplex PCR assay covering 54 Vbeta and 13 Jbeta segments. Bias from PCR amplification was corrected by using a synthetic template baseline for primer optimization and for computational correction. In the source study's methods: Only productive sequences were kept, with reads annotated to V, D and J genes according to IMGT and analyzed in immunoSEQ Analyzer. Clonality was computed as one minus Shannon entropy normalized by log2 of the number of productive unique sequences. For each patient and control, public and private clones were evaluated among the 100 most prevalent clones. Susac-specific clones were defined as absent from healthy and MS cohorts, 850 to 1,300 published viral clones and other ImmuneACCESS disease sequences. Using fastp at Q25 and MiXCR, TCRdb reprocessed the public reads and kept productive beta chains. Each entry merges the rows of one CDR3 protein and shows their most common DNA and genes. What appears here as the V and J calls and clone size reflects TCRdb's work, not the paper's. The sample table contains over 150,000 distinct CDR3 sequences; only one count was recorded for around 93% of them. In total, the top ten clones hold under 0.095% of the sample.

Sample: CD4+ T cells from PBMCs. The chain uses TRBV19 and TRBJ1-2; a tentative D match to TRBD1 spans 5 bases. This receptor was taken from a human donor with multiple sclerosis. In nucleotide form, the sequence is TGTGCCAGTAGTGTCGGGACTGCTAACTATGGCTACACCTTC. It encodes CASSVGTANYGYTF.